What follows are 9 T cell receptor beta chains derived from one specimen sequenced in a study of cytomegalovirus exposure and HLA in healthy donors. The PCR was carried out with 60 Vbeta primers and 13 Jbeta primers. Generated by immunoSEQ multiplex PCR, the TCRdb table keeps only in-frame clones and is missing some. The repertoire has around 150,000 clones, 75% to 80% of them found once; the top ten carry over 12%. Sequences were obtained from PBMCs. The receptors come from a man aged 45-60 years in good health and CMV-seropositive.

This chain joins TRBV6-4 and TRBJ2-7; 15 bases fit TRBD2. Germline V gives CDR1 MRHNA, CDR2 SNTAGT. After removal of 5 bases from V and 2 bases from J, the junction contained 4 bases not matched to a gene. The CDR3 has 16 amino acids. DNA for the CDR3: TGTGCCAGCAGTCCGGGACTAGCGGGGGGTCCCTACGAGCAGTACGTC. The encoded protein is CASSPGLAGGPYEQYV.

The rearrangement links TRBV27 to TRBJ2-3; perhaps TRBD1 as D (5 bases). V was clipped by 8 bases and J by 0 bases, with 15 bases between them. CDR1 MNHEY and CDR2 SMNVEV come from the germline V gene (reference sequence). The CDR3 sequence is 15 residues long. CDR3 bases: TGTGCCAGCCAAGGGGCCGGGCAAAGCACAGATACGCAGTATTTT. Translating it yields CASQGAGQSTDTQYF.

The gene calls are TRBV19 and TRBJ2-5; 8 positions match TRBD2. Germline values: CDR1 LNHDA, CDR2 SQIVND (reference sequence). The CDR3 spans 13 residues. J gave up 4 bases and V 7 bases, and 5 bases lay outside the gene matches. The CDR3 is CASKAGDRETQYF. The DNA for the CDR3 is TGTGCCAGTAAAGCGGGGGATCGAGAGACCCAGTACTTC.

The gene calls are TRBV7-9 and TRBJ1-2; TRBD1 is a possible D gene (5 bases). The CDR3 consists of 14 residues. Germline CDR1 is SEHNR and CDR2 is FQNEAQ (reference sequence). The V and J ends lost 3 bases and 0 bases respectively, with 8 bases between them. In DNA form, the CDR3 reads TGTGCCAGCAGCTTGACAGTGGCTAACTATGGCTACACCTTC. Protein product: CASSLTVANYGYTF.

CDR3 loop: CASSLDGQSGSQYF. CDR3 coding DNA: TGTGCCAGCAGCTTAGACGGACAGTCCGGTTCGCAGTATTTT. The chain combines TRBV7-2 with TRBJ2-3; D is possibly TRBD1 (6 bases). Trimming left V 1 base short and J 10 bases short, with 15 bases between. The CDR3 runs 14 residues. The germline V gene has CDR1 SGHTA and CDR2 FQGNSA.

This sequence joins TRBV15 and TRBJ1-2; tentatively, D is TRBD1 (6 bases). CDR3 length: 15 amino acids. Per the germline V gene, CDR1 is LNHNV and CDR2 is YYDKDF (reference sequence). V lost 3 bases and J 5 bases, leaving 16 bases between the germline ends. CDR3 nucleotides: TGTGCCACCAGCAGCACACAGGGACGCACATATGGCTACACCTTC. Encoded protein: CATSSTQGRTYGYTF. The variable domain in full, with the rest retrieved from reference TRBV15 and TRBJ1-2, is DAMVIQNPRYQVTQFGKPVTLSCSQTLNHNVMYWYQQKSSQAPKLLFHYYDKDFNNEADTPDNFQSRRPNTSFCFLDIRSPGLGDTAMYLCATSSTQGRTYGYTFGSGTRLTVV.

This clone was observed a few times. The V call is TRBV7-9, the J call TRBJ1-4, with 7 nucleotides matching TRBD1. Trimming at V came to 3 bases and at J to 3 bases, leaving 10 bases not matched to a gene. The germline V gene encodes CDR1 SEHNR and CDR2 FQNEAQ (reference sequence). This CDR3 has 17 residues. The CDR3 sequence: CASSFSTGDPANEKLFF. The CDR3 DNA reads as TGTGCCAGCAGCTTTTCCACAGGGGACCCAGCTAATGAAAAACTGTTTTTT.

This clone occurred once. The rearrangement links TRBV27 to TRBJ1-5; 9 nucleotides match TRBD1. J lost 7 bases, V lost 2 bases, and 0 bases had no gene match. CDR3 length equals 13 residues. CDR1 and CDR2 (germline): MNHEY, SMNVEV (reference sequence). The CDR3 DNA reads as TGTGCCAGCAGTTTAGGACAGGGGCAGCCCCAGCATTTT. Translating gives CASSLGQGQPQHF.

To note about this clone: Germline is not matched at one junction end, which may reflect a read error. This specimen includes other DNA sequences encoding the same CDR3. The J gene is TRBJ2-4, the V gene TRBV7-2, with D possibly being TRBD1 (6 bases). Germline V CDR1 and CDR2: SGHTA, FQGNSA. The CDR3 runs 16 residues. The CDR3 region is CASSFIKQGAKNIQYF. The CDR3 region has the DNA TGCGCCAGCAGTTTCATAAAACAGGGAGCCAAAAACATTCAGTACTTC.